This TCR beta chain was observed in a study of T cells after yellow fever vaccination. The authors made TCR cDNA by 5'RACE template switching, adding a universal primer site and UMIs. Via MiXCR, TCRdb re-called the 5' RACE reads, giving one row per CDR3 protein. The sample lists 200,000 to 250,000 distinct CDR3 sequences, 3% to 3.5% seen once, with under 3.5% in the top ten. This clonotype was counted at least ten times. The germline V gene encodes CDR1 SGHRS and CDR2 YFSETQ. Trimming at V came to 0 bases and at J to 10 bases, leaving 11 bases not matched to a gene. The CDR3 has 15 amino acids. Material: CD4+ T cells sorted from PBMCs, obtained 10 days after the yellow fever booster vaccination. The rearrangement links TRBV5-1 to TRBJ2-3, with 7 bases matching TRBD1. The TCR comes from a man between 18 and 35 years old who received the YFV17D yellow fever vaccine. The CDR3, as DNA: TGCGCCAGCAGCTTGGATGTGACAGGGATTGTAGCGCAGTATTTT. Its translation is CASSLDVTGIVAQYF.